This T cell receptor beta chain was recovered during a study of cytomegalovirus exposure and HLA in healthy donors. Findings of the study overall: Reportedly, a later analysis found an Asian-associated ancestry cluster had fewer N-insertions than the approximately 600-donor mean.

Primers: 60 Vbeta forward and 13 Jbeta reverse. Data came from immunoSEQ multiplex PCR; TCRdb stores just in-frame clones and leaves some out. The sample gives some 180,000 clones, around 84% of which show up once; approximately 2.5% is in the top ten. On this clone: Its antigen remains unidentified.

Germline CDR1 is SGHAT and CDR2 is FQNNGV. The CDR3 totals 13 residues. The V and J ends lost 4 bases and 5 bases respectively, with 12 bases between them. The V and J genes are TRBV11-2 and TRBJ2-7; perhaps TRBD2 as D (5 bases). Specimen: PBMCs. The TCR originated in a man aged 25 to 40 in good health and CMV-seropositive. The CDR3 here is CASSSSLVNEQYF. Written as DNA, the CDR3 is TGTGCCAGCAGCTCCTCACTAGTCAACGAGCAGTACTTC.